This T cell receptor (beta chain) was retrieved from a study of PD-L1 blockade in urothelial cancer. The CDR3 covers 15 residues. V lost 7 bases and J lost 0, with 13 bases in between. Germline V gives CDR1 MNHEY, CDR2 SVGAGI. Time point in this sample: pretreatment peripheral blood. The protocol was immunoSEQ multiplex PCR, while the TCRdb copy is restricted to in-frame clones and leaves out a portion. The data contain about 72,000 clones, 75% to 90% of them singletons. The source material was PBMCs, sampled around atezolizumab (anti-PD-L1) treatment. The receptor's source is a man between 60 and 70 years old with urothelial cancer. The J gene is TRBJ1-3, the V gene TRBV6-5; D is uncertain. The CDR3 loop reads CASTDGVGSGNTIYF. For the CDR3, the DNA is TGTGCCAGCACCGACGGGGTTGGCTCTGGAAACACCATATATTTT.